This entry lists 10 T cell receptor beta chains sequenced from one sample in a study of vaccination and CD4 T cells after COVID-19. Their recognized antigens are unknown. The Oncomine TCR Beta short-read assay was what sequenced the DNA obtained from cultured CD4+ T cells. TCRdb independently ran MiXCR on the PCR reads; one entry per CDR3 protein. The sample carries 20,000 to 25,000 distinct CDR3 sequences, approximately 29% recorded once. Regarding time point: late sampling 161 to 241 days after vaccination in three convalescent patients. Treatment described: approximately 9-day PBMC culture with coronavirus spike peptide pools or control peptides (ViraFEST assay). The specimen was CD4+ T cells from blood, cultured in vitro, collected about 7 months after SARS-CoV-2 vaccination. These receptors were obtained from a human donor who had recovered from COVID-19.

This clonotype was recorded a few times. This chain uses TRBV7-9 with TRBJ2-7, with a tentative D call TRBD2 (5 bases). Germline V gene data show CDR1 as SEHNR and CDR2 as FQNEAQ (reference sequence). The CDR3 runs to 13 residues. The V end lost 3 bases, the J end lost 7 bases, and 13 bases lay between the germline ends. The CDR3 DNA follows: TGTGCCAGCAGCTTCCCCAACGAGGGAGAGCAGTACTTC. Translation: CASSFPNEGEQYF.

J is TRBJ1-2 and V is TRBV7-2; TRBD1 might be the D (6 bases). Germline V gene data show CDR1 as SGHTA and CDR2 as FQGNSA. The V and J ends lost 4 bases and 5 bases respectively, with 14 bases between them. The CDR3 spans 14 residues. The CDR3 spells CASSWREGEYGYTF. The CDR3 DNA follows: TGTGCCAGCAGCTGGCGGGAGGGGGAGTATGGCTACACCTTC.

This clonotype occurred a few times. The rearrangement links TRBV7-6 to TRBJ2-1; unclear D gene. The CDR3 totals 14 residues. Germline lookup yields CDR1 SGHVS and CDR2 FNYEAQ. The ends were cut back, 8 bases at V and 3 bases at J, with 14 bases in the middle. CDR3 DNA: TGTGCCAGCCCCCGGAGATCCTTCTACAATGAGCAGTTCTTC. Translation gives CASPRRSFYNEQFF.

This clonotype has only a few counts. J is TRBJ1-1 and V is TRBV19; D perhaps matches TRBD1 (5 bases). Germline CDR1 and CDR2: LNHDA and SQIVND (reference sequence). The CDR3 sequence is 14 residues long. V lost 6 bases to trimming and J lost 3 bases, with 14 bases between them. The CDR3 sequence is CASRVGREDTEAFF. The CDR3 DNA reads TGTGCCAGTAGAGTCGGCAGGGAAGACACTGAAGCTTTCTTT.

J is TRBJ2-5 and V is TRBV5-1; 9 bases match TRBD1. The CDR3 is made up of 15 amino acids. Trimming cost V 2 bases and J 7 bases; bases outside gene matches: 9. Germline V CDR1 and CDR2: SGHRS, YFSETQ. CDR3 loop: CASSLGTGRPGTQYF. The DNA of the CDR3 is TGCGCCAGCAGCTTAGGGACAGGGAGGCCTGGGACCCAGTACTTC.

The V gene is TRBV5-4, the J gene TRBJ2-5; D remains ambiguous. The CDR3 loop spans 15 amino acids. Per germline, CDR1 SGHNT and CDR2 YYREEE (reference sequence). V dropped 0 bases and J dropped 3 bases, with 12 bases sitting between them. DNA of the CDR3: TGTGCCAGCAGCTTGGTCGCCCGGGCCGAAGAGACCCAGTACTTC. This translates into CASSLVARAEETQYF. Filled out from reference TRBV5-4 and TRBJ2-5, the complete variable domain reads ETGVTQSPTHLIKTRGQQVTLRCSSQSGHNTVSWYQQALGQGPQFIFQYYREEENGRGNFPPRFSGLQFPNYSSELNVNALELDDSALYLCASSLVARAEETQYFGPGTRLLVL.

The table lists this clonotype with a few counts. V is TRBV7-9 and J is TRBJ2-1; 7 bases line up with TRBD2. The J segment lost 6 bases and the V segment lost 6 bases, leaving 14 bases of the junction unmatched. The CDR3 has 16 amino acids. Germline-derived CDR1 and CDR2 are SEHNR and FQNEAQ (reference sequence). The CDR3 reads CASRIPQTSPINEQFF. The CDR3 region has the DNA TGTGCCAGCAGGATACCCCAGACTAGCCCCATCAATGAGCAGTTCTTC.

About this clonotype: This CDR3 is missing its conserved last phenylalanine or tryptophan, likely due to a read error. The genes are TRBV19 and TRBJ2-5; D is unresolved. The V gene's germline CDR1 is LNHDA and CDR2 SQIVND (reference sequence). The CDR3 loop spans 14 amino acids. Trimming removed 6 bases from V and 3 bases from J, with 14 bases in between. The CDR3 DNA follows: TGTGCCAGTAGCAAGACTGGAGTCGAAGAGACCCAGTACTAC. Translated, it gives CASSKTGVEETQYY.

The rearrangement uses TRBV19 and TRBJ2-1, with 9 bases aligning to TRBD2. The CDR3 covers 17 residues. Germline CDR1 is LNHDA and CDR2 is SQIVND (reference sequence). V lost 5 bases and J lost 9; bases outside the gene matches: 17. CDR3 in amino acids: CASSPLFLAGVIGEQFF. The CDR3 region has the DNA TGTGCCAGTAGTCCATTATTCTTAGCGGGAGTAATAGGTGAGCAGTTCTTC.

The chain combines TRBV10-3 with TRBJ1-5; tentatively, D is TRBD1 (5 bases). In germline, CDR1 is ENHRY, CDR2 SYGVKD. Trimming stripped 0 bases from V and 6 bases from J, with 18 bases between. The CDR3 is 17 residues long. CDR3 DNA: TGTGCCATCAGTGAGTCCCCCCTCAGGGTTCCCAGTCAGCCCCAGCATTTT. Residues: CAISESPLRVPSQPQHF.